A selection of T cell receptor beta chains follows, all from one sample in a study of cytomegalovirus exposure and HLA in healthy donors. Only in-frame clones appear in the TCRdb table, and some are missing; sequencing was by immunoSEQ multiplex PCR. This repertoire includes about 140,000 clones. The sequenced material came from PBMCs. Receptors were obtained from a man aged 40-50 years in good health and CMV-seronegative. Each CDR3 is given without its conserved first and last residue. Each record gives: CDR3 protein, V gene.

ASSLDRAISGNTIY,TRBV6-6
ASSILSTTGGPSTEQF,TRBV19
ASSSRTSGSSTDTQY,TRBV27
ASSAPEAGDTEAF,TRBV5-6
ASRFLAEYNEQF,TRBV5-1
ASSPGGTNEKLF,TRBV7-2
ASISGTVTYEQY,TRBV6-1
ASSPSVIYNEQF,TRBV18
ASRLPGAGYGYT,TRBV6-5
ASSWGQGAVYT,TRBV6-5
ASYKLGDRTEGYT,TRBV6-1
SVEDGSRDGELF,TRBV29-1
ASSQDSGTRTNEQF,TRBV4-1
ASSRAQETQY,TRBV4-1
ASSQGTSGGVYEQY,TRBV4-2
ASRQALSYEQY,TRBV14
ASSPNQGEAF,TRBV9
ASSFPNQPQH,TRBV7-2
ASNIQGLSYGYT,TRBV19
ASSPRLSGELF,TRBV7-6
ASSLAPQRGGVDTQY,TRBV7-6
ASRTDGTRQETQY,TRBV5-4
ASSQDEAGEGLRYGYT,TRBV4-2
ASSLAISPSSYEQY,TRBV7-2
ASSSTGGFGYT,TRBV5-1
ASSPKGGLGGYDTQY,TRBV19
ASSRGQLSGNTIY,TRBV6-5
ASSLRGGNSPLH,TRBV5-6
ASSPSGTVQETQY,TRBV5-4
ASSVRGSGEQY,TRBV7-2
ASSYSSGGRDEQF,TRBV6-5
ASSIAGGSPDTQY,TRBV7-3
ASSKQGAMGTEAF,TRBV19
VSSDNRNQPQH,TRBV2
ASSPSGQGMNTEAF,TRBV4-3
ASSFSGGADTQY,TRBV5-1
ASSPRSNTEAF,TRBV11-3
ASSEGLGTGELF,TRBV6-1
ASSVDASSYNEQF,TRBV9
ASSQDFGQGLNSPLH,TRBV4-1
ASSSSAGFYEQY,TRBV5-1
ASSIRGQGNEKLF,TRBV19
ASSKAGHSYEQY,TRBV21-1
ASSQTGANVLT,TRBV7-2
ASSRWGGYNEQF,TRBV9
ASSFSGGEQF,TRBV5-4
ASSYPGQGNQPQH,TRBV6-6
ASSLLAGGPDTQY,TRBV7-2
ASSLGGVVGYEQY,TRBV7-8
ASSFTRTVGLGGYT,TRBV5-4
ASRPGLAYNEQF,TRBV6-1
ASSNREQWVGEQY,TRBV28